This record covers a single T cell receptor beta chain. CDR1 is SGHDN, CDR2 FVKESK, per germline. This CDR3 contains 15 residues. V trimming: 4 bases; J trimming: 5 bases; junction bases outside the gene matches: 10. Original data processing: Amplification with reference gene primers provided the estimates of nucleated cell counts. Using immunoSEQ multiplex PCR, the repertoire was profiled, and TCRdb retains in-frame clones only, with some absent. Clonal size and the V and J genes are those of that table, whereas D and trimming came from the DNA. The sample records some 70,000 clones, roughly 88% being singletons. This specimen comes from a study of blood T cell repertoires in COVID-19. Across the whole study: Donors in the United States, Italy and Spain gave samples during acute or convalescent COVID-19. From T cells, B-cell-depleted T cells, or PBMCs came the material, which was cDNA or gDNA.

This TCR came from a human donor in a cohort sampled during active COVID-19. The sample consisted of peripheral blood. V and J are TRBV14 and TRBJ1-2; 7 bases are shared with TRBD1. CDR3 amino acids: CASSRLGQLGYGYTF. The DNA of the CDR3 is TGTGCCAGCAGCCGCCTGGGACAGTTAGGGTATGGCTACACCTTC. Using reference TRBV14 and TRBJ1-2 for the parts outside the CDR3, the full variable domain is EAGVTQFPSHSVIEKGQTVTLRCDPISGHDNLYWYRRVMGKEIKFLLHFVKESKQDESGMPNNRFLAERTGGTYSTLKVQPAELEDSGVYFCASSRLGQLGYGYTFGSGTRLTVV.